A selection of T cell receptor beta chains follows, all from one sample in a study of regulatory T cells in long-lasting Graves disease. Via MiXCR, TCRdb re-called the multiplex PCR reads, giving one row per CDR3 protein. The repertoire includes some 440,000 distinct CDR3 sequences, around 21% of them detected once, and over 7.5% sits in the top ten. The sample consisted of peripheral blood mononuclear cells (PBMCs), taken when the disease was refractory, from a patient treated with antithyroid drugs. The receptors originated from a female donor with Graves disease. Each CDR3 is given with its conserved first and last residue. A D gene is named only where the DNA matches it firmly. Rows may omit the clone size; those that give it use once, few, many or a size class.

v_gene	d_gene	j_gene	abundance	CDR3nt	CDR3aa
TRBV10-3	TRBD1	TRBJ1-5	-	TGTGCCATCAGTGGGGACAGCCAGGAGCCCCAGCATTTT	CAISGDSQEPQHF
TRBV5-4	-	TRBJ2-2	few	TGTGCCAGCAGCTTGGGGTGGGCGGATCGTGCCGGGGAGCTGTTTTTT	CASSLGWADRAGELFF
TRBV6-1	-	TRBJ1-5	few	TGTGCCAGCAGTGAAGACCGGGGGACCAATCAGCCCCAGCATTTT	CASSEDRGTNQPQHF
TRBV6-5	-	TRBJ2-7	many	TGTGCCAGCAGTTACGCCGTGAGGGGCAACTCCTACGAGCAGTACTTC	CASSYAVRGNSYEQYF
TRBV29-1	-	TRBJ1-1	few	TGCAGCGCTGGAGGGAACAGGGTGGTGAACACTGAAGCTTTCTTT	CSAGGNRVVNTEAFF
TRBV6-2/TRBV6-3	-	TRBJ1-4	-	TGTGCCAGCAGTTCCCTCCCCGGCGGGGATGAAAAACTGTTTTTT	CASSSLPGGDEKLFF
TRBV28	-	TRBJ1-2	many	TGTGCCAGCAGCTTGGGTTGGGACGGCGCCTATGGCTACACCTTC	CASSLGWDGAYGYTF
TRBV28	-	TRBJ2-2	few	TGTGCCAGCAGTTTGGGGGCGCCGAACATCGGGGAGCTGTTTTTT	CASSLGAPNIGELFF
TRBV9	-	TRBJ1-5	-	TGTGCCAGCAGCGTAGGTCCAGACTTCAATCAGCCCCAGCATTTT	CASSVGPDFNQPQHF
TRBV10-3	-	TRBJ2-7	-	TGTGCCATCAGTGAGGACGGAACCTCCTACGAGCAGTACTTC	CAISEDGTSYEQYF
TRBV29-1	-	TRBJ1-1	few	TGCAGCGTTGAAGAGCGGACGGTGAACACTGAAGCTTTCTTT	CSVEERTVNTEAFF
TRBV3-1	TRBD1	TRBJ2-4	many	TGTGCCAGCAGCCCTCGGGACAGGAAAAACATTCAGTACTTC	CASSPRDRKNIQYF
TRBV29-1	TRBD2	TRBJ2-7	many	TGCAGCGTTTGGCTAGCGGGAGTCTACGAGCAGTACTTC	CSVWLAGVYEQYF
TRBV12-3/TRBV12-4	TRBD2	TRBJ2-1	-	TGTGCCAGCAGTTTACCTAGCGGCTCGAGCTCCTACAATGAGCAGTTCTTC	CASSLPSGSSSYNEQFF
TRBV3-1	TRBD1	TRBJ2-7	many	TGTGCCAGCAGCCAAGGGACAGGGGCCTACGAGCAGTACTTC	CASSQGTGAYEQYF
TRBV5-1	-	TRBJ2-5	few	TGCGCCAGCAGCTGCTACCCAGAAGGGGAAGAGACCCAGTACTTC	CASSCYPEGEETQYF
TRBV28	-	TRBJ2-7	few	TGTGCCAGCAGTTCCCTGGACAGAGAGGGGGGCTACGAGCAGTACTTC	CASSSLDREGGYEQYF
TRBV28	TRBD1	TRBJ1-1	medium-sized	TGTGCCAGCAGTTTAGAGGACAGGTCTTTGCTGAACACTGAAGCTTTCTTT	CASSLEDRSLLNTEAFF
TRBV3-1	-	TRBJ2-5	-	TGTGCCAGCAGCCAACCCCGGACACATCGATCGGAGACCCAGTACTTC	CASSQPRTHRSETQYF
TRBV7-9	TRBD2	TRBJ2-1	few	TGTGCCAGCAGCTTCCCAACTAGCGGGAGGGCCAGGAATGAGCAGTTCTTC	CASSFPTSGRARNEQFF
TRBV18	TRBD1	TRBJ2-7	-	TGTGCCAGCTCACTAAACCGGGACAGGCCCTACGAGCAGTACTTC	CASSLNRDRPYEQYF
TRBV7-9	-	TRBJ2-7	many	TGTGCCAGCAGCTTTCAGGCGAGCGAGCAGTACTTC	CASSFQASEQYF
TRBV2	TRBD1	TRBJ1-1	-	TGTGCCAGCAGCGACCCCGACAGGGGCGATGCTGAAGCTTTCTTT	CASSDPDRGDAEAFF
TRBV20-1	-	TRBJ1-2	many	TGCAGTGCTAGAGCCGCTGGGGATTATGGCTACACCTTC	CSARAAGDYGYTF
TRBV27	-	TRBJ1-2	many	TGTGCCAGCAGTCCCCTGGGGCAGATTAACTATGGCTACACCTTC	CASSPLGQINYGYTF
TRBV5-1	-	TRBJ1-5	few	TGCGCCAGCAGCTCAGGAGAGGGGTCGAACAATCAGCCCCAGCATTTT	CASSSGEGSNNQPQHF
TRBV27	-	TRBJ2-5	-	TGTGCCAGCAGTTTATCGTTGGACAAAGACCAAGAGACCCAGTACTTC	CASSLSLDKDQETQYF
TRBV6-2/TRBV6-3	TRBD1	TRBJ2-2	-	TGTGCCAGCAGTGGCGACAGGGAGCGTCAAACCGGGGAGCTGTTTTTT	CASSGDRERQTGELFF
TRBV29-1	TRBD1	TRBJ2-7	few	TGCAGCGTTGGGACAGGATGGGCCTACGAGCAGTACTTC	CSVGTGWAYEQYF
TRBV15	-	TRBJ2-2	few	TGTGCCACGGGCAAGAACACCGGGGAGCTGTTTTTT	CATGKNTGELFF
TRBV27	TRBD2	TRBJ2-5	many	TGTGCCAGCAGTTTATCGCGTCCGGGTAGCGGGAAGGAGACCCAGTACTTC	CASSLSRPGSGKETQYF
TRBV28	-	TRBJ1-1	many	TGTGCCAGCAGTCCCCCGGACGGGAACACTGAAGCTTTCTTT	CASSPPDGNTEAFF
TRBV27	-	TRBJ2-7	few	TGTGCCAGCAGTTTCGACAGAGCCGCCTACGAGCAGTACTTC	CASSFDRAAYEQYF
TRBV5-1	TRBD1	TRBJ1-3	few	TGCGCCAGCAGACTCGGGACAGCCGGAAACACCATATATTTT	CASRLGTAGNTIYF
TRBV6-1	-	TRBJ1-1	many	TGTGCCAGCAGTGCCATGAACACTGAAGCTTTCTTT	CASSAMNTEAFF
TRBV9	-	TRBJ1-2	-	TGTGCCAGCAGTGATACTTATGGATTGGGCTACACCTTC	CASSDTYGLGYTF
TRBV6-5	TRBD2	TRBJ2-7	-	TGTGCCAGCAGTTATTTGGGGGGACTAGCGGTTTACGAGCAGTACTTC	CASSYLGGLAVYEQYF
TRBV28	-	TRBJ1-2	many	TGTGCCAGCAGGGGTCTACATGGCTACACCTTC	CASRGLHGYTF
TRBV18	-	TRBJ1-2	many	TGTGCCAGCAGTGGTGCTAACTATGGCTACACCTTC	CASSGANYGYTF
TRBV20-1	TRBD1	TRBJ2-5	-	TGCAGTGCTCAAAACCGGATGACAGGGTTAATAGAGACCCAGTGCTTC	CSAQNRMTGLIETQCF
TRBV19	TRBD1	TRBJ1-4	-	TGTGCCAGTAGCTTCGGGACAGGGGATGAAAAACTGTTTTTT	CASSFGTGDEKLFF
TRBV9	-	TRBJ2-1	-	TGTGCCAGCAGCGTAGGATATCGGGAACCGGAAAAGGATGAGCAGTTCTTC	CASSVGYREPEKDEQFF
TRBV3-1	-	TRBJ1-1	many	TGTGCCAGCAGCCAAGGCGGGATTGAAGCTTTCTTT	CASSQGGIEAFF
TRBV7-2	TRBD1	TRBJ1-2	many	TGTGCCAGCACCCCCGACAGGGCCAAGGATGGCTACACCTTC	CASTPDRAKDGYTF
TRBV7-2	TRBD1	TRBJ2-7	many	TGTGCCAGCAGCTTAAGGACAGGGGGCAACGGGATAACCTACGAGCAGTACTTC	CASSLRTGGNGITYEQYF
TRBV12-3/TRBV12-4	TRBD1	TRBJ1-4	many	TGTGCCAGCAGGGGACAGGGGAGCCCAACTAATGAAAAACTGTTTTTT	CASRGQGSPTNEKLFF
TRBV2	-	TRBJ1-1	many	TGTGCCAGCAGCGCCTCTCGTACCTTGAACACTGAAGCTTTCTTT	CASSASRTLNTEAFF
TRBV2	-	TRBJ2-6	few	TGTGCCAGCAGTGCTAAGGGCTCTGGGGCCAACGTCCTGACTTTC	CASSAKGSGANVLTF
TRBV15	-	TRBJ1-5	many	TGTGCCACCAGCTTGGGGGGAGGCGGTCAGCCCCAGCATTTT	CATSLGGGGQPQHF
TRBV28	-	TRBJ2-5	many	TGTGCCAGCAGTTTATTAACGGAGACCCAGTACTTC	CASSLLTETQYF
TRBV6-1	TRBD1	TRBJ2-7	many	TGTGCCAGCCGAGACAGGGTATTGTACGAGCAGTACTTC	CASRDRVLYEQYF
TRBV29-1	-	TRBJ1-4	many	TGCAGCGTTACTAGCGAGGGTGAAAAACTGTTTTTT	CSVTSEGEKLFF
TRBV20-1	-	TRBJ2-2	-	TGCAGTGCTAAGGCCAACCCCAACACCGGGGAGCTGTTTTTT	CSAKANPNTGELFF
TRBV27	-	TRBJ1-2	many	TGTGCCAGCAGTTTCAATTCAGGGGCTGGAGCTAACTATGGCTACACCTTC	CASSFNSGAGANYGYTF
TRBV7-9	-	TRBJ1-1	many	TGTGCCAGCAGCTTATTGGGACAGAACACTGAAGCTTTCTTT	CASSLLGQNTEAFF
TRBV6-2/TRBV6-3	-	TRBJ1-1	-	TGTGCCAGCAGAGAACAGGGCGGGGGGCAGAGCACTGAAGCTTTCTTT	CASREQGGGQSTEAFF
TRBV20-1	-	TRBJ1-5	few	TGCAGTGCGTCGCCCGGGGTTCATCAGCCCCAGCATTTT	CSASPGVHQPQHF
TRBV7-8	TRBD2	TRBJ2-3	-	TGTGCCAGCAGCTTACCACTAGCGGGTATCACAGATACGCAGTATTTT	CASSLPLAGITDTQYF
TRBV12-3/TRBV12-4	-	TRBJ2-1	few	TGTGCCAGCAGTCCGACCAGGAAGGTCAATGAGCAGTTCTTC	CASSPTRKVNEQFF
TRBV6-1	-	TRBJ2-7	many	TGTGCCAGCAGGAGGGGCTACGAGCAGTACTTC	CASRRGYEQYF